Below, 31 T cell receptor beta chains from the same sample are listed, as sequenced in a study of cytomegalovirus exposure and HLA in healthy donors. PCR primers comprised 60 Vbeta and 13 Jbeta primers. Profiled with immunoSEQ multiplex PCR; TCRdb holds only in-frame clones, not every one. Altogether 100,000 to 150,000 clones are present, more than 70% being singletons, with the ten largest covering approximately 0.9%. The material sequenced was PBMCs. Receptors were obtained from a woman aged 60-75 years in good health and CMV-seronegative.

The chain uses TRBV5-1 and TRBJ2-7, with 10 positions matching TRBD1. CDR1 and CDR2 (germline): SGHRS, YFSETQ. V lost 0 bases and J lost 4; bases outside the gene matches: 4. The CDR3 runs to 15 residues. CDR3 protein: CASSLGGQGSYEQYF. The DNA of the CDR3 is TGCGCCAGCAGCTTGGGGGGACAGGGGTCTTACGAGCAGTACTTC.

The rearrangement links TRBV5-1 to TRBJ2-2; D gene unclear. Trimming cost V 0 bases and J 6 bases, with 15 bases left between them. There are 16 residues in the CDR3. Germline V gives CDR1 SGHRS, CDR2 YFSETQ. The CDR3 nucleotides are TGCGCCAGCAGCTTGGTACGCTTACAAGTCGCCGGGGAGCTGTTTTTT. Translating gives CASSLVRLQVAGELFF.

The V and J genes are TRBV29-1 and TRBJ2-1; no clear D. The V and J ends lost 3 bases and 6 bases respectively, with 12 bases between them. CDR1 and CDR2 (germline): SQVTM, ANQGSEA. This CDR3 region has 13 residues. The CDR3 here is CSVDGDWPNEQFF. CDR3 DNA sequence: TGCAGCGTTGATGGTGACTGGCCCAATGAGCAGTTCTTC.

The rearrangement links TRBV28 to TRBJ2-5, with a tentative D call TRBD1 (5 bases). Germline loops: CDR1 MDHEN, CDR2 SYDVKM. V lost 0 bases, J lost 5 bases, and 13 bases lay in between. The length of the CDR3 is 15 residues. The CDR3 nucleotides read TGTGCCAGCAGTTTATGGACCAGGGCCCAGGAGACCCAGTACTTC. Amino acid sequence: CASSLWTRAQETQYF.

For the CDR3, the DNA is TGCGCCAGCAGCCTAAGGGCTAGCGGGAGCGGGTACAATGAGCAGTTCTTC. It translates to CASSLRASGSGYNEQFF. V and J are TRBV4-1 and TRBJ2-1; TRBD2 matches 10 bases. With 4 bases clipped from V and 4 bases from J, the junction kept 10 bases outside the gene matches. The CDR3 spans 17 residues. The germline CDR1 and CDR2 sequences are MGHRA and YSYEKL.

The chain joins TRBV10-3 to TRBJ1-1; the D gene is possibly TRBD1 (6 bases). The germline CDR1 and CDR2 sequences are ENHRY and SYGVKD. The germline V and J ends were trimmed by 4 bases and 6 bases, with 12 bases remaining between them. This CDR3 region has 13 residues. The CDR3 protein is CAISGGRGAEAFF. CDR3 in DNA: TGTGCCATCAGTGGCGGCAGGGGAGCTGAAGCTTTCTTT.

The genes are TRBV29-1 and TRBJ2-5, with a possible D match to TRBD1 (5 bases). Germline V lookup: CDR1 SQVTM, CDR2 ANQGSEA. V lost 3 bases and J 4 bases, leaving 12 bases between the germline ends. There are 13 residues in the CDR3. This CDR3 is CSVDAGRRETQYF. The CDR3 nucleotides read TGCAGCGTTGACGCAGGGCGACGAGAGACCCAGTACTTC.

The chain is built from TRBV29-1 and TRBJ1-1; D uncertain. The CDR3 loop spans 14 amino acids. The germline V and J ends were trimmed by 1 base and 1 base, with 10 bases remaining between them. CDR1 SQVTM and CDR2 ANQGSEA come from the germline V gene. The CDR3 DNA is TGCAGCGTTGAAGTCGGGGTGGCGAACACTGAAGCTTTCTTT. The encoded protein is CSVEVGVANTEAFF. Full variable domain (remainder filled in from reference TRBV29-1 and TRBJ1-1): SAVISQKPSRDICQRGTSLTIQCQVDSQVTMMFWYRQQPGQSLTLIATANQGSEATYESGFVIDKFPISRPNLTFSTLTVSNMSPEDSSIYLCSVEVGVANTEAFFGQGTRLTVV.

The chain carries TRBV27 and TRBJ2-7; 7 positions match TRBD1. The CDR3 has 18 amino acids. Germline lookup yields CDR1 MNHEY and CDR2 SMNVEV (reference sequence). V shed 0 bases and J 5 bases; nucleotides not matched to a gene: 16. The CDR3 here is CASSLSADLGTARDEQYF. CDR3 bases: TGTGCCAGCAGTTTATCTGCGGACCTGGGGACAGCACGGGACGAGCAGTACTTC.

This clone was detected only once. The chain recombines TRBV6-6 with TRBJ2-1; 7 bases line up with TRBD1. Germline V CDR1 and CDR2: MNHNY, SVGAGI (reference sequence). The CDR3 has 13 residues. V gave up 5 bases and J gave up 7 bases; unmatched junction bases: 5. The CDR3 bases are TGTGCCAGCAGTCGACAGGGTGGAAATGAGCAGTTCTTC. This sequence encodes CASSRQGGNEQFF.

This clone was seen only a few times. The junction differs from germline at one of its ends, possibly a read error. The CDR3 sequence: CASSRDRGREQYF. CDR3 DNA sequence: TGTGCTAGCAGCCGTGACAGGGGGCGTGAGCAGTACTTC. The chain recombines TRBV7-7 with TRBJ2-7; 10 positions agree with TRBD1. The CDR3 consists of 13 residues. Germline loops: CDR1 SSHAT, CDR2 FNYEAQ (reference sequence).

This chain uses TRBV7-6 with TRBJ1-2; 8 bases line up with TRBD1. The J segment lost 2 bases and the V segment lost 4 bases, leaving 3 bases of the junction unmatched. Germline V gene data show CDR1 as SGHVS and CDR2 as FNYEAQ. The CDR3 length is 14 residues. Written as DNA, the CDR3 is TGTGCCAGCAGCTCAGGGACAGGAAACTATGGCTACACCTTC. Translating gives CASSSGTGNYGYTF.

The chain recombines TRBV19 with TRBJ1-1; the match to TRBD1 covers 7 bases. The trim removed 1 base at V and 1 base at J, leaving 3 bases unmatched. Germline CDR1 and CDR2: LNHDA and SQIVND (reference sequence). This CDR3 is 15 amino acids long. The CDR3 loop reads CASSIVGTANTEAFF. For the CDR3, the DNA is TGTGCCAGTAGTATAGTTGGGACAGCGAACACTGAAGCTTTCTTT.

This chain uses TRBV5-6 with TRBJ1-4; TRBD1 agrees at 8 bases. The CDR3 length is 18 residues. V was pared by 4 bases and J by 2 bases, with 13 bases of the junction left unmatched. Per germline, CDR1 SGHDT and CDR2 YYEEEE. CDR3: CASSLVPQGAITNEKLFF. The CDR3 DNA is TGTGCCAGCAGCCTCGTACCCCAGGGGGCCATCACTAATGAAAAACTGTTTTTT.

The chain is built from TRBV14 and TRBJ1-2; 7 bases match TRBD1. The CDR3 totals 15 residues. Trimming cost V 4 bases and J 4 bases; bases outside gene matches: 9. Germline V gives CDR1 SGHDN, CDR2 FVKESK. The DNA of the CDR3 is TGTGCCAGCAGCCCAGGGGGATTCCTGGGCTATGGCTACACCTTC. Its translation is CASSPGGFLGYGYTF.

The chain recombines TRBV5-1 with TRBJ2-5, with D tentatively TRBD1 (6 bases). The DNA end favors TRBJ2-7, so the J call may be wrong. From germline, CDR1 is SGHRS and CDR2 YFSETQ. The CDR3 has 13 residues. The CDR3 loop reads CASSLTGHYEQYF. As DNA, the CDR3 is TGCGCCAGCAGCTTGACAGGGCACTACGAGCAGTACTTC.

This chain joins TRBV5-6 and TRBJ2-6; D unclear. Trimming shortened V by 0 bases and J by 3 bases, and 4 bases separated the two germline ends. The CDR3 is 14 residues long. Germline lookup yields CDR1 SGHDT and CDR2 YYEEEE. CDR3 coding DNA: TGTGCCAGCAGCTTGGGGCTTGGGGCCAACGTCCTGACTTTC. This codes for CASSLGLGANVLTF. The variable domain in full, with the rest retrieved from reference TRBV5-6 and TRBJ2-6, is DAGVTQSPTHLIKTRGQQVTLRCSPKSGHDTVSWYQQALGQGPQFIFQYYEEEERQRGNFPDRFSGHQFPNYSSELNVNALLLGDSALYLCASSLGLGANVLTFGAGSRLTVL.

V is TRBV5-1 and J is TRBJ2-5, with TRBD1 matching 9 bases. J was trimmed by 5 bases and V by 5 bases; bases with no gene match: 10. Germline CDR1 reads SGHRS; CDR2 reads YFSETQ. This CDR3 contains 15 residues. CDR3 DNA: TGCGCCAGCAGACCGGGACAGGGCTTTGCGGAGACCCAGTACTTC. Its protein is CASRPGQGFAETQYF.

The chain is built from TRBV5-1 and TRBJ2-7; TRBD1 aligns across 10 bases. The CDR3 has 15 residues. With V trimmed by 4 bases and J by 1 base, 5 bases remained unmatched. Per germline, CDR1 SGHRS and CDR2 YFSETQ. CDR3 loop: CASSRGQGPSYEQYF. CDR3 DNA: TGCGCCAGCAGCAGGGGACAGGGGCCTTCCTACGAGCAGTACTTC.

This chain connects TRBV6-5 to TRBJ2-7; 7 bases map to TRBD1. CDR1 MNHEY and CDR2 SVGAGI come from the germline V gene. Trimming cost V 2 bases and J 5 bases; bases outside gene matches: 9. CDR3 length: 15 amino acids. The CDR3: CASSYNEGAIHEQYF. The CDR3 DNA sequence: TGTGCCAGCAGTTACAATGAGGGGGCAATCCACGAGCAGTACTTC.

The CDR3 DNA reads as TGTGCCAGCAGCCCGCGACTAGTTGCAGAGACCCAGTACTTC. Protein sequence: CASSPRLVAETQYF. The chain combines TRBV7-6 with TRBJ2-5, with D possibly TRBD2 on 6 matching bases. Germline CDR1 and CDR2: SGHVS and FNYEAQ. The V and J ends lost 5 bases and 4 bases respectively, with 14 bases between them. CDR3 length: 14 residues.

The J gene is TRBJ2-1, the V gene TRBV6-5, with 7 bases aligning to TRBD1. The V and J ends lost 5 bases and 6 bases, in that order; junction bases with no gene match: 7. CDR1 and CDR2 from the germline V gene are MNHEY and SVGAGI. The CDR3 spans 14 residues. The CDR3 bases are TGTGCCAGCAGTGCGCCCGGGACAGCCAATGAGCAGTTCTTC. Protein product: CASSAPGTANEQFF.

J is TRBJ2-1 and V is TRBV27, with D possibly TRBD2 on 5 matching bases. The CDR3 spans 12 residues. V lost 10 bases to trimming and J lost 9 bases, with 16 bases between them. Germline V gene data show CDR1 as MNHEY and CDR2 as SMNVEV (reference sequence). The CDR3 sequence: CATQPRAFEQFF. CDR3 in DNA: TGTGCCACCCAACCGAGGGCCTTTGAGCAGTTCTTC.

CDR3 protein: CASSLARTRDSREKLFF. In DNA form, the CDR3 reads TGTGCCAGCAGCTTAGCACGGACCAGGGACAGCCGCGAAAAACTGTTTTTT. The V call is TRBV7-9, the J call TRBJ1-4; 7 nucleotides match TRBD1. CDR3 length equals 17 residues. Germline loops: CDR1 SEHNR, CDR2 FQNEAQ (reference sequence). The junction had 12 bases not matched to a gene; V was cut back by 0 bases and J by 8 bases.

The chain employs TRBV19 and TRBJ2-5, with 7 bases lining up with TRBD1. This CDR3 is built from 14 residues. V was clipped by 3 bases and J by 4 bases; unmatched bases: 5. The germline V gene encodes CDR1 LNHDA and CDR2 SQIVND (reference sequence). DNA of the CDR3: TGTGCCAGTAGTATGTTACAGGGGATAGAGACCCAGTACTTC. The encoded protein is CASSMLQGIETQYF.

V and J are TRBV4-2 and TRBJ2-1; 8 positions agree with TRBD2. This CDR3 spans 14 amino acids. CDR1 and CDR2 from the germline V gene are LGHNA and YNFKEQ. With V trimmed by 1 base and J by 14 bases, 10 bases remained unmatched. CDR3 bases: TGTGCCAGCAGCCAAGTAAGGGGGACTAGGGTGGAGTTCTTC. Translation gives CASSQVRGTRVEFF.

V and J are TRBV7-9 and TRBJ2-5; 7 bases agree with TRBD2. Looked up from germline, CDR1 is SEHNR and CDR2 is FQNEAQ (reference sequence). The V and J ends lost 2 bases and 2 bases, in that order; junction bases with no gene match: 2. This CDR3 spans 14 amino acids. Here the CDR3 reads CASSLPGRQETQYF. CDR3 coding DNA: TGTGCCAGCAGCTTACCCGGGAGGCAAGAGACCCAGTACTTC.

A few counts support this clone. CDR3 coding DNA: TGTGCCAGCAGTTTTCGGTCGGAAGCTTTCTTT. Translated, it gives CASSFRSEAFF. The rearrangement links TRBV28 to TRBJ1-1; D uncertain. The V gene lost 3 bases and the J gene lost 8 bases, with 7 bases spanning the gap. This CDR3 has 11 amino acids. The germline V gene has CDR1 MDHEN and CDR2 SYDVKM.

Of note for this clone: Other DNA sequences of this sample code for an identical CDR3. The chain links TRBV6-1 to TRBJ1-1; no firm D call. Germline values: CDR1 MNHNS, CDR2 SASEGT. Trimming took off 6 bases at V and 4 bases at J, with 18 bases between the two ends. The CDR3 runs to 15 residues. The CDR3 protein is CASSRRGSFSTEAFF. DNA of the CDR3: TGTGCCAGCAGCCGACGGGGTTCATTCTCCACTGAAGCTTTCTTT.

The chain uses TRBV4-1 and TRBJ2-2; TRBD2 aligns across 9 bases. Trimming took 1 base from V and 1 from J; bases not matched to a gene: 4. This CDR3 region has 17 residues. Germline CDR1 and CDR2: MGHRA and YSYEKL. CDR3 protein: CASSQVLAGVNTGELFF. For the CDR3, the DNA is TGCGCCAGCAGCCAAGTTTTAGCGGGAGTGAACACCGGGGAGCTGTTTTTT.

The chain combines TRBV10-2 with TRBJ2-2, with 8 bases identical to TRBD2. Trimming removed 7 bases from V and 5 bases from J; junction bases left unmatched: 3. Looked up from germline, CDR1 is WSHSY and CDR2 is SAAADI. This CDR3 spans 13 amino acids. CDR3 in amino acids: CASKASGTGELFF. The CDR3 DNA reads as TGCGCCAGCAAAGCTAGCGGGACCGGGGAGCTGTTTTTT.